This TCR beta chain originates from a study of T-cell reconstitution after alpha-beta-depleted transplantation in children. V was trimmed by 9 bases and J by 6 bases, leaving 10 bases between them. The length of the CDR3 is 10 residues. CDR1 is SGDLS, CDR2 YYNGEE, per germline. This sample's TCRbeta library carried unique molecular identifier barcodes. From the PCR reads, TCRdb called clonotypes with MiXCR, one entry per CDR3 protein. The data show some 220,000 distinct CDR3 sequences, around 9.6% seen once. Sequencing used PBMCs from the stem cell graft donor, obtained from the stem cell graft. V usage is TRBV9 and J usage is TRBJ2-7; no clear D gene. The receptor was derived from a human donor who donated a stem cell graft to a child with acute lymphoblastic leukemia. The CDR3 loop reads CAIRGPEQYF. The CDR3 DNA sequence: TGTGCCATCCGTGGGCCCGAGCAGTACTTC.